These 14 T cell receptor beta chains were sequenced from one sample in a study of ipilimumab plus nivolumab after autologous stem cell transplantation. Clones were sequenced by immunoSEQ multiplex PCR, and TCRdb holds only the in-frame ones, with some missing. The sample has around 23,000 clones; over 65% are singletons. The sequences come from PBMCs, collected in a trial of ipilimumab plus nivolumab as post-transplant consolidation. Receptor source: a male donor with diffuse large B-cell lymphoma.

J is TRBJ2-4 and V is TRBV30, with a tentative D call TRBD2 (5 bases). V lost 3 bases and J lost 3, with 9 bases in between. The CDR3 consists of 13 residues. Germline V gene data show CDR1 as GTSNPN and CDR2 as SVGIG (reference sequence). For the CDR3, the DNA is TGTGCCTGGAGACGGACTTTCAAAAACATTCAGTACTTC. Amino acid sequence: CAWRRTFKNIQYF.

This clone has just a few counts. The rearrangement joins TRBV28 to TRBJ2-1; TRBD1 might be the D (8 bases). This CDR3 has 15 residues. V was trimmed by 6 bases and J by 9 bases, leaving 21 bases between them. CDR1 and CDR2 from the germline V gene are MDHEN and SYDVKM. The CDR3, as DNA: TGTGCCAGCAGCCACGGACAGGGAGGGTGGGGTGAGCAGTTCTTC. Protein: CASSHGQGGWGEQFF.

The rearrangement uses TRBV20-1 and TRBJ1-2; 8 nucleotides match TRBD1. J was trimmed by 6 bases and V by 6 bases; bases with no gene match: 3. The CDR3 spans 11 residues. The germline CDR1 and CDR2 sequences are DFQATT and SNEGSKA (reference sequence). The CDR3 protein is CSAQGAHGYTF. CDR3 bases: TGCAGTGCGCAGGGGGCCCATGGCTACACCTTC.

J is TRBJ1-5 and V is TRBV30; TRBD1 matches at 7 bases. After removal of 2 bases from V and 5 bases from J, the junction contained 3 bases not matched to a gene. The CDR3 sequence is 13 residues long. Germline V lookup: CDR1 GTSNPN, CDR2 SVGIG (reference sequence). CDR3 bases: TGTGCCTGGAGTCCCACAGGGGATCAGCCCCAGCATTTT. Translating it yields CAWSPTGDQPQHF. Together with reference TRBV30 and TRBJ1-5, the CDR3 gives the full variable domain: SQTIHQWPATLVQPVGSPLSLECTVEGTSNPNLYWYRQAAGRGLQLLFYSVGIGQISSEVPQNLSASRPQDRQFILSSKKLLLSDSGFYLCAWSPTGDQPQHFGDGTRLSIL.

The gene calls are TRBV7-8 and TRBJ1-1; tentatively, D is TRBD1 (5 bases). Germline assignment: CDR1 SGHVS and CDR2 FQNEAQ. CDR3 size: 14 residues. V was cut by 1 base and J by 5 bases, with 11 bases left in between. The CDR3 DNA reads TGTGCCAGCAGCTTAGGGCCGGGGGATACTGAAGCTTTCTTT. This sequence encodes CASSLGPGDTEAFF.

This rearrangement joins TRBV18 to TRBJ2-1, with D perhaps matching TRBD1 (5 bases). The germline CDR1 and CDR2 sequences are KGHSH and LQKENI. The CDR3 is 15 amino acids. Trimming took 5 bases from V and 0 from J, leaving 11 bases between them. The chain's CDR3 is CASSGAGGSYNEQFF. The CDR3 DNA is TGTGCCAGCTCAGGGGCAGGCGGCTCCTACAATGAGCAGTTCTTC.

The chain combines TRBV5-4 with TRBJ1-2; 11 bases agree with TRBD1. Germline lookup yields CDR1 SGHNT and CDR2 YYREEE (reference sequence). The CDR3 contains 16 residues. The V gene end was trimmed by 0 bases and the J gene end by 3 bases; junction bases not matched to a gene: 4. The CDR3 loop reads CASSLASGQGDYGYTF. DNA for the CDR3: TGTGCCAGCAGCTTGGCCTCGGGACAGGGGGACTATGGCTACACCTTC.

By share of the sample, this clone is medium-sized. The chain combines TRBV5-1 with TRBJ1-1; D remains ambiguous. The length of the CDR3 is 13 residues. Germline V gives CDR1 SGHRS, CDR2 YFSETQ. V lost 1 base and J 5 bases, leaving 9 bases between the germline ends. In DNA, the CDR3 is TGCGCCAGCAGCTTGTTTCCGGGAACTGAAGCTTTCTTT. Protein sequence: CASSLFPGTEAFF.

The CDR3 DNA is TGTGCCAGCAGCCTGGGGACAGCTAACTATGGCTACACCTTC. Protein product: CASSLGTANYGYTF. This sequence joins TRBV11-2 and TRBJ1-2, with 7 nucleotides matching TRBD1. From germline, CDR1 is SGHAT and CDR2 FQNNGV. The CDR3 is 14 residues long. Germline trimming cut 5 bases from V and 0 bases from J; bases unmatched to any gene: 3.

V and J are TRBV30 and TRBJ2-1; D gene ambiguous. Germline CDR1 is GTSNPN and CDR2 is SVGIG (reference sequence). Trimming left V 4 bases short and J 4 bases short, with 17 bases between. The CDR3 is 15 residues long. The CDR3 region is CAWTPTGPNYNEQFF. The CDR3 coding sequence is TGTGCCTGGACCCCGACTGGACCGAATTACAATGAGCAGTTCTTC. The full variable domain, completed using reference TRBV30 and TRBJ2-1, is SQTIHQWPATLVQPVGSPLSLECTVEGTSNPNLYWYRQAAGRGLQLLFYSVGIGQISSEVPQNLSASRPQDRQFILSSKKLLLSDSGFYLCAWTPTGPNYNEQFFGPGTRLTVL.

The chain carries TRBV6-4 and TRBJ2-7; D unclear. V lost 6 bases and J lost 1, with 19 bases in between. The CDR3 contains 16 residues. Per germline, CDR1 MRHNA and CDR2 SNTAGT. The CDR3 sequence: CASSPGTTLPSYEQYF. The CDR3 coding sequence is TGTGCCAGCAGCCCCGGAACGACTCTCCCTTCCTACGAGCAGTACTTC.

The chain is built from TRBV5-5 and TRBJ2-7; D gene uncertain. This CDR3 is built from 16 residues. The germline CDR1 and CDR2 sequences are SGHKS and YYEKEE (reference sequence). Trimming stripped 0 bases from V and 0 bases from J, with 13 bases between. CDR3 in DNA: TGTGCCAGCAGCTTGGGGATTGGGTTCGGCTCCTACGAGCAGTACTTC. It is translated as CASSLGIGFGSYEQYF.

The chain couples TRBV29-1 to TRBJ2-5; either TRBD1 or TRBD2 may supply D (7 bases each). This CDR3 comprises 14 residues. Germline V gene data show CDR1 as SQVTM and CDR2 as ANQGSEA. V dropped 6 bases and J dropped 2 bases, with 16 bases sitting between them. CDR3: CSVNQGGQQETQYF. The CDR3, as DNA: TGCAGCGTCAATCAGGGGGGGCAACAAGAGACCCAGTACTTC.

This CDR3 is CASSGGIETQYF. CDR3 DNA sequence: TGTGCCAGCAGTGGGGGCATCGAGACCCAGTACTTC. This chain joins TRBV28 and TRBJ2-5, with D possibly being TRBD1 (6 bases). Deletions cut 5 bases from V and 5 bases from J, with 9 bases between. This CDR3 region has 12 residues. CDR1 MDHEN and CDR2 SYDVKM come from the germline V gene.